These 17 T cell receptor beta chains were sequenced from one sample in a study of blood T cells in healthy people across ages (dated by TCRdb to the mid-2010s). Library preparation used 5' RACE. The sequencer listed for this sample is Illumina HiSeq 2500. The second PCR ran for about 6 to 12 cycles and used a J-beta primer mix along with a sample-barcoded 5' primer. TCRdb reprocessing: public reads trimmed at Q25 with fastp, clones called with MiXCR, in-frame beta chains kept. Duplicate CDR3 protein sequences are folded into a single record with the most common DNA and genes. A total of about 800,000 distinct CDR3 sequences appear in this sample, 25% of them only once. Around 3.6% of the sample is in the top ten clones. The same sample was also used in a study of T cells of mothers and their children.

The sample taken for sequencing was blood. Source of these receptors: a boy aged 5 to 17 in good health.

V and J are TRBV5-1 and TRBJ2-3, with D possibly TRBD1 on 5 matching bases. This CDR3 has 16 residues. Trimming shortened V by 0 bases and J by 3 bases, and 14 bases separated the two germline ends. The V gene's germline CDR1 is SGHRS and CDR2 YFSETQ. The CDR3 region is CASSLAIVRETDTQYF. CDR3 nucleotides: TGCGCCAGCAGCTTGGCCATAGTCAGGGAAACAGATACGCAGTATTTT. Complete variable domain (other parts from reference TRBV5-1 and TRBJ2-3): KAGVTQTPRYLIKTRGQQVTLSCSPISGHRSVSWYQQTPGQGLQFLFEYFSETQRNKGNFPGRFSGRQFSNSRSEMNVSTLELGDSALYLCASSLAIVRETDTQYFGPGTRLTVL.

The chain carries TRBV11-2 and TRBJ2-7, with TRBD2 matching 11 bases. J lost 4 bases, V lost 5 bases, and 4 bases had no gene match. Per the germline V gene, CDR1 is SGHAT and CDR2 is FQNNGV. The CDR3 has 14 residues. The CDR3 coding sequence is TGTGCCAGCAGCGCGGGACTAGCGGTATACGAGCAGTACTTC. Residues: CASSAGLAVYEQYF.

The CDR3 DNA sequence: TGTGCCAGCAGTTACTCGGACAGGGCAACTGAAGCTTTCTTT. Encoded protein: CASSYSDRATEAFF. V usage is TRBV6-5 and J usage is TRBJ1-1, with 8 bases identical to TRBD1. The CDR3 spans 14 residues. Germline V gene data show CDR1 as MNHEY and CDR2 as SVGAGI. Germline trimming cut 0 bases from V and 5 bases from J; bases unmatched to any gene: 2.

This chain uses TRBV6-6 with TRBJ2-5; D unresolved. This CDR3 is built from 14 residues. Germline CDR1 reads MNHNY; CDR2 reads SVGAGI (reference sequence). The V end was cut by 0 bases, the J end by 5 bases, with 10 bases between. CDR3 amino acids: CASSYSARPETQYF. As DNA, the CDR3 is TGTGCCAGCAGTTACTCGGCCAGGCCCGAGACCCAGTACTTC.

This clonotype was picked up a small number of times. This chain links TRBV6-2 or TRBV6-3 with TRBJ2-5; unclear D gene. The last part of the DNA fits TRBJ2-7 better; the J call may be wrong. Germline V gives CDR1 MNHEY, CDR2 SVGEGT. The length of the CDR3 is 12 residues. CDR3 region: CASSYRMYEQYF. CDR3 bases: TGTGCCAGCAGTTACCGAATGTACGAGCAGTACTTC.

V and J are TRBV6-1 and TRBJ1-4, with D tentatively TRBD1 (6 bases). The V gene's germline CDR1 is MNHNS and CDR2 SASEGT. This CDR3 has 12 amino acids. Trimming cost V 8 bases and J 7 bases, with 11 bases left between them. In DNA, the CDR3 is TGTGCCAGCCGGGGGGCATCTGAAAAACTGTTTTTT. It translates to CASRGASEKLFF.

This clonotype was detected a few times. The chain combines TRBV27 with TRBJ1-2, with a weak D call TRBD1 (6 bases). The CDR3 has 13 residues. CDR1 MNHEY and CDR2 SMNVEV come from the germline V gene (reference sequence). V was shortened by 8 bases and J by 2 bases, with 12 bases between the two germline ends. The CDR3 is CASGTTGNYGYTF. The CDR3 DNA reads TGTGCCAGCGGAACTACAGGGAACTATGGCTACACCTTC.

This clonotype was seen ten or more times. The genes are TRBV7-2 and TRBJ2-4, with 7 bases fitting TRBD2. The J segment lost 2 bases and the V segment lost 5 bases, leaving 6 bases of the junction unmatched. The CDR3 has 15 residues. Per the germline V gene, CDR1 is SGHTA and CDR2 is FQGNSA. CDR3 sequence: CASSPRGGSKNIQYF. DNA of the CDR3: TGTGCCAGCAGCCCCCGCGGGGGATCCAAAAACATTCAGTACTTC.

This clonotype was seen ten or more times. This chain's CDR3 is CASSQDSRSYGYTF. The DNA of the CDR3 is TGCGCCAGCAGCCAAGATTCGAGGAGCTATGGCTACACCTTC. The rearrangement links TRBV4-3 to TRBJ1-2; D gene unclear. The germline V gene has CDR1 LGHNA and CDR2 YSLEER. Trimming left V 0 bases short and J 4 bases short, with 9 bases between. The CDR3 totals 14 residues.

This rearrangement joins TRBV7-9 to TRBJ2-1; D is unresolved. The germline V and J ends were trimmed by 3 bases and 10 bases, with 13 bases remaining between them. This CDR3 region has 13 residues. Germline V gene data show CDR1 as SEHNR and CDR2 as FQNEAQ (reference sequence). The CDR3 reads CASSFLEIGEQFF. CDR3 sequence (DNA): TGTGCCAGCAGCTTCTTAGAAATCGGGGAGCAGTTCTTC.

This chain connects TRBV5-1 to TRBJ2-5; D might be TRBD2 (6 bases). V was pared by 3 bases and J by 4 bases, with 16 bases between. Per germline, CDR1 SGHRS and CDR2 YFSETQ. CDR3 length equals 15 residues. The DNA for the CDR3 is TGCGCCAGCAGCTCGGGGGAGAGGGGTCGAGAGACCCAGTACTTC. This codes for CASSSGERGRETQYF.

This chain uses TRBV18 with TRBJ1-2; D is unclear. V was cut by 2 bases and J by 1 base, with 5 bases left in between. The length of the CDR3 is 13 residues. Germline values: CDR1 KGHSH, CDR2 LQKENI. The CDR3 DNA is TGTGCCAGCTCACCAGCGGATAACTATGGCTACACCTTC. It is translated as CASSPADNYGYTF.

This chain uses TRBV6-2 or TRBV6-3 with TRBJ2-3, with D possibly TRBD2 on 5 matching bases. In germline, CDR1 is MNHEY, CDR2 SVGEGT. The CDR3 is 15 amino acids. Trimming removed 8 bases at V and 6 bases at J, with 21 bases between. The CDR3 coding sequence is TGTGCCAGCGAGCAGCGGACCGTTAACGGGGATACGCAGTATTTT. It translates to CASEQRTVNGDTQYF.

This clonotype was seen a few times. The CDR3 DNA sequence: TGTGCCAGCAGGATAACAGGGGAGTCCTACGAGCAGTACTTC. Translated: CASRITGESYEQYF. The chain recombines TRBV2 with TRBJ2-7, with 7 bases lining up with TRBD1. Germline V CDR1 and CDR2: SNHLY, FYNNEI. The V segment lost 6 bases and the J segment 1 base; nucleotides outside the gene matches: 6. This CDR3 has 14 residues.

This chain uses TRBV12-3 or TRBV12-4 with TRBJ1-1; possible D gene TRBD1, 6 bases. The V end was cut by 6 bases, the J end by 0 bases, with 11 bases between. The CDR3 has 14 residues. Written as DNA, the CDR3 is TGTGCCAGCAGATCACGACAGGTGAACACTGAAGCTTTCTTT. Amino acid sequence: CASRSRQVNTEAFF.

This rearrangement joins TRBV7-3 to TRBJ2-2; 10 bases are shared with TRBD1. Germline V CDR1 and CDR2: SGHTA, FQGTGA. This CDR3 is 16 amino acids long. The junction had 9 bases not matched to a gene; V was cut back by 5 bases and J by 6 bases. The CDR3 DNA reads TGTGCCAGCAGCCCCGACAGGGGGCGCGAGGCCGGGGAGCTGTTTTTT. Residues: CASSPDRGREAGELFF.

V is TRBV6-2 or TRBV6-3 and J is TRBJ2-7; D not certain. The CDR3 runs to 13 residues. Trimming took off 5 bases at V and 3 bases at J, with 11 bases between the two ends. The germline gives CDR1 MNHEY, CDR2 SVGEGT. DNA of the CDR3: TGTGCCAGCAGTATCCCAGTCAACTACGAGCAGTACTTC. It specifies CASSIPVNYEQYF.